This TCR beta chain was sequenced during a study of blood T cell repertoires in COVID-19. Profiling relied on immunoSEQ multiplex PCR, and the TCRdb table lists in-frame clones only, not all of them. The sample records approximately 240,000 clones, approximately 86% being singletons. The CDR3 spans 14 residues. Germline V gene lookup returns CDR1 LNHNV and CDR2 YYDKDF (reference sequence). Deletions cut 5 bases from V and 2 bases from J, with 11 bases between. The sequenced material came from peripheral blood. The chain has TRBV15 and TRBJ2-3, with D maybe TRBD1 (6 bases). The TCR sequence derives from an elderly woman with active or convalescent COVID-19. Here the CDR3 reads CATSGTGYTDTQYF. The DNA of the CDR3 is TGTGCCACCAGCGGAACAGGGTACACAGATACGCAGTATTTT.